This T cell receptor (beta chain) was sequenced in a study of CD8 T cells in ankylosing spondylitis. TCRdb analysed the 5' RACE reads with MiXCR anew, one entry per CDR3 protein. The sample yields around 150,000 distinct CDR3 sequences, about 7.3% seen once. Ten or more counts support this clonotype. What it binds is not known. This CDR3 region has 15 residues. V was clipped by 1 base and J by 2 bases, with 12 bases between them. Germline V gives CDR1 SGDLS, CDR2 YYNGEE. Regarding the study as a whole: Roughly eight highly homologous variants made up a TCR beta motif that seemed to typify ankylosing spondylitis blood. Clones tied to disease were said to be significantly enriched in matched ankylosing spondylitis synovial fluid. Reactive arthritis synovial fluid and blood previously showed some of these motif variants.

This sequence was found in a female donor with ankylosing spondylitis or in good health (not recorded which). What was sequenced was blood, either unsorted or a sorted T cell fraction (not recorded which). The rearrangement joins TRBV9 to TRBJ2-5; the D call may be TRBD1 or TRBD2 (6 bases each). The CDR3 protein is CASSVYGGLQETQYF. In DNA form, the CDR3 reads TGTGCCAGCAGCGTATACGGGGGCTTACAAGAGACCCAGTACTTC.